These 13 T cell receptor beta chains were sequenced from one sample in a study of T cell responses to AZD1222 COVID-19 vaccine (dated by TCRdb to about 2021). Libraries were built with the immunoSEQ multiplex PCR assay. TCRdb carries this immuneACCESS record with in-frame sequences only. Its versions omit some clonotypes, under half of them owing to an unresolved V gene in the studies checked, with the rest unexplained. The sample table lists some 36,000 clones, roughly nine tenths of them with a count of one. The biggest ten clones account for around 6.6% of the sample. Taken with the paper, the label for time point translates to: baseline before first vaccination. The sequenced sample was peripheral blood, obtained on day 0 of AZD1222 vaccination. The receptors were gathered from an adult in good health.

The chain recombines TRBV7-2 with TRBJ2-1; D is unclear. Germline V gene lookup returns CDR1 SGHTA and CDR2 FQGNSA. V was trimmed by 5 bases and J by 2 bases, leaving 13 bases between them. This CDR3 contains 15 residues. The CDR3: CASSPSAETYNEQFF. CDR3 nucleotides: TGTGCCAGCAGCCCTTCCGCGGAGACCTACAATGAGCAGTTCTTC.

Points on this clone: The junction shows a germline mismatch at one end, possibly a read error. V is TRBV5-1 and J is TRBJ2-2, with D possibly TRBD2 on 6 matching bases. This CDR3 has 16 amino acids. Germline CDR1 reads SGHRS; CDR2 reads YFSETQ. The CDR3 DNA reads TGCGCCAGCAGTTTGGTAGCGGCAACGAACACCGGGGAGCTGTTTTTT. This translates into CASSLVAATNTGELFF.

The genes are TRBV14 and TRBJ2-7, with 9 bases aligning to TRBD1. With V trimmed by 0 bases and J by 2 bases, 8 bases remained unmatched. Germline V gene sequence: CDR1 SGHDN, CDR2 FVKESK. The CDR3 has 17 residues. CDR3 region: CASSQEAGDRVPYEQYF. The DNA of the CDR3 is TGTGCCAGCAGCCAAGAGGCTGGGGACAGGGTCCCCTACGAGCAGTACTTC.

This clone has a single count. The genes are TRBV18 and TRBJ2-5; the match to TRBD1 covers 7 bases. V lost 3 bases, J lost 3 bases, and 1 base stayed unmatched. The germline V gene encodes CDR1 KGHSH and CDR2 LQKENI. CDR3 length: 13 residues. CDR3 sequence reads: CASSPTGEETQYF. The CDR3 DNA sequence: TGTGCCAGCTCACCTACAGGGGAAGAGACCCAGTACTTC.

The chain links TRBV7-9 to TRBJ1-2; D not certain. This CDR3 is 14 amino acids long. Germline assignment: CDR1 SEHNR and CDR2 FQNEAQ (reference sequence). V gave up 1 base and J gave up 4 bases, with 10 bases separating them. CDR3 DNA sequence: TGTGCCAGCAGCTTAGACTCCCGCTTCTATGGCTACACCTTC. As protein: CASSLDSRFYGYTF.

In its sample, this clone was seen once. The rearrangement uses TRBV12-3 or TRBV12-4 and TRBJ1-1; no firm D call. The V and J ends lost 2 bases and 4 bases respectively, with 8 bases between them. The CDR3 is made up of 13 amino acids. CDR3 DNA sequence: TGTGCCAGCAGTTTATCGGGGTCCACTGAAGCTTTCTTT. Translation: CASSLSGSTEAFF.

The J gene is TRBJ2-7, the V gene TRBV27, with D tentatively TRBD1 (7 bases). V was clipped by 3 bases and J by 2 bases, with 14 bases between them. There are 15 residues in the CDR3. Germline-derived CDR1 and CDR2 are MNHEY and SMNVEV (reference sequence). CDR3 sequence: CASSFTEGATYEQYF. Here the CDR3 DNA reads TGTGCCAGCAGTTTCACGGAGGGGGCGACCTACGAGCAGTACTTC.

The V and J genes are TRBV28 and TRBJ2-4; TRBD1 aligns across 12 bases. The CDR3 consists of 15 residues. V gave up 4 bases and J gave up 8 bases; unmatched junction bases: 6. From germline, CDR1 is MDHEN and CDR2 SYDVKM. Here the CDR3 DNA reads TGTGCCAGCAGTTCCGGGACAGGGGGCGCGTACATTCAGTACTTC. This sequence encodes CASSSGTGGAYIQYF.

This clone qualifies as medium-sized. This sequence joins TRBV19 and TRBJ2-2; weak D call: TRBD1 (6 bases). V dropped 4 bases and J dropped 0 bases, with 15 bases sitting between them. CDR3 length: 17 amino acids. Per the germline V gene, CDR1 is LNHDA and CDR2 is SQIVND (reference sequence). The CDR3 is CASSTERQDPNTGELFF. The CDR3 nucleotides are TGTGCCAGTAGTACGGAAAGACAGGATCCGAACACCGGGGAGCTGTTTTTT.

V is TRBV7-2 and J is TRBJ1-2; D is ambiguous. From germline, CDR1 is SGHTA and CDR2 FQGNSA. The V gene lost 5 bases and the J gene lost 2 bases, with 12 bases spanning the gap. The CDR3 contains 14 residues. CDR3: CASSLTGRNYGYTF. The CDR3 DNA follows: TGTGCCAGCAGCCTAACCGGACGGAACTATGGCTACACCTTC.

This chain links TRBV6-2 or TRBV6-3 with TRBJ2-2; 7 nucleotides align to TRBD1. With V trimmed by 6 bases and J by 7 bases, 11 bases remained unmatched. The CDR3 is 15 residues long. The germline V gene encodes CDR1 MNHEY and CDR2 SVGEGT. This CDR3 reads CASSPRGSGLGELFF. DNA for the CDR3: TGTGCCAGCAGCCCCAGGGGGAGTGGTCTCGGGGAGCTGTTTTTT.

The rearrangement uses TRBV6-6 and TRBJ1-2; weak D call: TRBD1 (5 bases). This CDR3 has 14 residues. CDR1 MNHNY and CDR2 SVGAGI come from the germline V gene (reference sequence). The V gene lost 7 bases and the J gene lost 3 bases, with 15 bases spanning the gap. The CDR3 here is CASTPMGLHYGYTF. DNA for the CDR3: TGTGCCAGCACCCCGATGGGGCTGCACTATGGCTACACCTTC.

This clone was recorded a few times. The chain couples TRBV3-1 (or the pseudogene TRBV3-2) to TRBJ2-6; no clear D gene. The V gene's germline CDR1 is LGHDT and CDR2 YNNKEL (reference sequence). Trimming shortened V by 3 bases and J by 0 bases, and 12 bases separated the two germline ends. The CDR3 totals 17 residues. The CDR3 reads CASSHLNSASGANVLTF. The DNA of the CDR3 is TGTGCCAGCAGCCACTTGAACTCGGCCTCTGGGGCCAACGTCCTGACTTTC.